Shown below are 3 T cell receptor beta chains from a single sample sequenced in a study of response to subunit inactivated influenza vaccine. From the RT-PCR reads, TCRdb called clonotypes with MiXCR, one entry per CDR3 protein. The table has almost 250,000 distinct CDR3 sequences, approximately 12% seen once. This specimen was non-naive T cells sorted from PBMCs, taken about 14 days before vaccination. The source of these receptors is a man in his fifties who received an inactivated influenza vaccine.

This clonotype was found a few times. The rearrangement uses TRBV29-1 and TRBJ1-5, with 11 bases identical to TRBD1. Germline lookup yields CDR1 SQVTM and CDR2 ANQGSEA. The CDR3 contains 15 residues. This CDR3 reads CSFGSRDRGEGPQHF. In nucleotides, the CDR3 is TGCAGTTTCGGGTCCCGGGACAGGGGGGAAGGGCCCCAGCATTTT.

This clonotype has just a few counts. V usage is TRBV7-2 and J usage is TRBJ2-1; 8 bases match TRBD2. Germline V gene data show CDR1 as SGHTA and CDR2 as FQGNSA. CDR3 size: 16 residues. The junction had 10 bases not matched to a gene; V was cut back by 4 bases and J by 5 bases. The CDR3 nucleotides read TGTGCCAGCAGCTGGAGGGTAGCGGGGAGCAACAATGAGCAGTTCTTC. Its translation: CASSWRVAGSNNEQFF.

This clonotype was found a few times. V is TRBV3-1 and J is TRBJ2-2; D possibly corresponds to TRBD1 (6 bases). The V end was cut by 4 bases, the J end by 5 bases, with 11 bases between. This CDR3 has 14 amino acids. Germline CDR1 and CDR2: LGHDT and YNNKEL (reference sequence). The CDR3 nucleotides read TGTGCCAGCAGCCCAACAGGGAGTACCGGGGAGCTGTTTTTT. Its protein is CASSPTGSTGELFF.